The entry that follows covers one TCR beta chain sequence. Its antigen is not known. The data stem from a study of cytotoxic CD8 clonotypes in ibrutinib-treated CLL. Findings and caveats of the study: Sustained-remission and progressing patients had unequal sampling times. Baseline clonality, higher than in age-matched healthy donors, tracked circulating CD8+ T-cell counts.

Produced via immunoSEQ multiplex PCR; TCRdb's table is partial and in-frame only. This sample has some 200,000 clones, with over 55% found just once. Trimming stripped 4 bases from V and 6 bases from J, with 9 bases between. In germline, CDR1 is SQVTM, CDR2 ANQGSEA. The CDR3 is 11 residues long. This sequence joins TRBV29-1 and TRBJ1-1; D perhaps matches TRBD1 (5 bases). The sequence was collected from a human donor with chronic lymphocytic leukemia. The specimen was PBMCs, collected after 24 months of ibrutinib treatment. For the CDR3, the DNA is TGCAGCGTTGGGGGCGGATCTGAAGCTTTCTTT. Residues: CSVGGGSEAFF.